One T cell receptor (beta chain) is described in this entry. This sample is drawn from a study of blood T cell repertoires in COVID-19. Study at large: From T cells, B-cell-depleted T cells, or PBMCs came the material, which was cDNA or gDNA.

Source study methods: Counts of nucleated cells, estimated from reference gene primer amplification, were obtained. Clones were sequenced by immunoSEQ multiplex PCR, and TCRdb holds only the in-frame ones, with some missing. V and J calls plus clone size are reproduced from that table; the DNA served to infer D and trimming. The sample shows 540,000 or so clones, about 89% of them seen only once. This receptor was obtained from a woman in her fifties or sixties with COVID-19, enrolled during active disease. Sequencing was done on a sample of peripheral blood.

CDR3 nucleotide sequence: TGTGCCACCGTGAGGGGGGGAAATGACTATGGCTACACCTTC. This codes for CATVRGGNDYGYTF. The rearrangement links TRBV6-5 to TRBJ1-2, with a weak D call TRBD1 (6 bases). CDR3 length: 14 amino acids. The V gene's germline CDR1 is MNHEY and CDR2 SVGAGI. Trimming left V 10 bases short and J 3 bases short, with 18 bases between.